Each of the 7 T cell receptor beta chains below was sequenced from the same sample in a study of human T cells and chemical hapten exposure. TCRdb recomputed calls from the RACE reads with MiXCR, one row per CDR3 protein. The sample has roughly 130,000 distinct CDR3 sequences; 11% are singletons. Time point: patch test 3, about 24 weeks after DPC sensitization. The treatment here: therapeutic diphenylcyclopropenone sensitization with weekly scalp DPC. The source was whole blood, collected in connection with sensitization to the hapten diphenylcyclopropenone (DPC). The receptor set was obtained from a woman between 45 and 60 years old with alopecia areata. Some clones in this sample may be carry-over from other donors' samples.

This chain connects TRBV7-2 to TRBJ2-1, with 9 bases fitting TRBD2. The CDR3 has 15 residues. Germline CDR1 reads SGHTA; CDR2 reads FQGNSA. V lost 3 bases to trimming and J lost 9 bases; unmatched junction nucleotides: 9. DNA for the CDR3: TGTGCCAGCAGCTTCCCTGGCGCGGGGGGGGGTGAGCAGTTCTTC. Residues: CASSFPGAGGGEQFF. The variable domain in full, completed from reference TRBV7-2 and TRBJ2-1, reads GAGVSQSPSNKVTEKGKDVELRCDPISGHTALYWYRQSLGQGLEFLIYFQGNSAPDKSGLPSDRFSAERTGGSVSTLTIQRTQQEDSAVYLCASSFPGAGGGEQFFGPGTRLTVL.

Note on this clonotype: A single base separates this from a much larger clone, so it may be a read error. The J gene is TRBJ2-1, the V gene TRBV11-2, with D possibly matching TRBD2 (5 bases). The CDR3 length is 14 residues. V was cut by 3 bases and J by 2 bases, with 8 bases left in between. The germline V gene encodes CDR1 SGHAT and CDR2 FQNNGV. The CDR3, as DNA: TGTGCCAGCAGCTTGAGCGGCACCTACAATGAGCAGTTCTTC. This encodes CASSLSGTYNEQFF.

The chain carries TRBV9 and TRBJ2-3; D not certain. CDR1 SGDLS and CDR2 YYNGEE come from the germline V gene. The CDR3 has 14 amino acids. With 0 bases removed from V and 2 bases from J, the gap between germline ends came to 7 bases. The CDR3 DNA sequence: TGTGCCAGCAGCGTAGGAAGCCCCACAGATACGCAGTATTTT. Protein sequence: CASSVGSPTDTQYF.

V is TRBV7-6 and J is TRBJ2-3; D ambiguous. The CDR3 runs 13 residues. The germline gives CDR1 SGHVS, CDR2 FNYEAQ. V shed 5 bases and J shed 2 bases, with 8 bases lying between them. The CDR3 region has the DNA TGTGCCAGCAGCCCCAAAATCACAGATACGCAGTATTTT. Encoded protein: CASSPKITDTQYF.

This clonotype has only a few counts. The gene calls are TRBV6-2 or TRBV6-3 and TRBJ2-5, with a possible D match to TRBD1 (6 bases). CDR3 size: 16 residues. Trimming took off 0 bases at V and 2 bases at J, with 13 bases between the two ends. Germline CDR1 is MNHEY and CDR2 is SVGEGT. CDR3 in amino acids: CASSYSRGRGQETQYF. The CDR3 region has the DNA TGTGCCAGCAGTTACTCCCGAGGAAGGGGGCAAGAGACCCAGTACTTC.

The gene calls are TRBV19 and TRBJ1-5; TRBD1 agrees at 8 bases. Germline CDR1 and CDR2: LNHDA and SQIVND (reference sequence). Unmatched junction bases numbered 8, after V lost 2 bases and J lost 11 bases. The CDR3 covers 14 residues. The CDR3 nucleotides are TGTGCCAGTAGTATAAGGACAGGGAGCCCGACCCAGCATTTT. It encodes CASSIRTGSPTQHF.

This clonotype appeared many times. J is TRBJ2-7 and V is TRBV12-3 or TRBV12-4; 11 bases fit TRBD2. The CDR3 has 15 amino acids. V trimming: 6 bases; J trimming: 4 bases; junction bases outside the gene matches: 8. Written as DNA, the CDR3 is TGTGCCAGCAGGCCCACTAGCGGGAGTCCTTACGAGCAGTACTTC. It is translated as CASRPTSGSPYEQYF.